Shown below are 28 T cell receptor beta chains from a single sample sequenced in a study of T cell responses to AZD1222 COVID-19 vaccine listed by TCRdb under 2021. The library was built by means of the immunoSEQ multiplex PCR assay. This immuneACCESS table, as held by TCRdb, lists in-frame sequences with V and J called but not all clones. Of the missing ones, under half trace to an unresolved V gene in checked studies; the others have no known cause. Counted in this sample were more than 100,000 clones; 88% of them appeared once. Jointly, the top ten make up 7.6% of the sample. This specimen's time point label, interpreted: baseline before first vaccination. Sequenced material: peripheral blood, taken on day 0 of AZD1222 vaccination. The receptors originated from an adult in good health.

The rearrangement links TRBV5-6 to TRBJ2-2; the match to TRBD2 covers 9 bases. Unmatched junction bases numbered 4, after V lost 4 bases and J lost 6 bases. Germline loops: CDR1 SGHDT, CDR2 YYEEEE. This CDR3 comprises 14 residues. DNA of the CDR3: TGTGCCAGCAGCAGGGGACTAGCAGCCGGGGAGCTGTTTTTT. This sequence encodes CASSRGLAAGELFF.

The rearrangement uses TRBV19 and TRBJ2-5, with 12 bases identical to TRBD1. After removal of 0 bases from V and 3 bases from J, the junction contained 14 bases not matched to a gene. Germline V gives CDR1 LNHDA, CDR2 SQIVND (reference sequence). The CDR3 runs to 20 residues. CDR3 loop: CASSIERDRGRGVAKETQYF. Written as DNA, the CDR3 is TGTGCCAGTAGTATAGAGAGGGACAGGGGGCGTGGGGTGGCGAAAGAGACCCAGTACTTC. Supplemented by reference TRBV19 and TRBJ2-5, the full variable domain reads DGGITQSPKYLFRKEGQNVTLSCEQNLNHDAMYWYRQDPGQGLRLIYYSQIVNDFQKGDIAEGYSVSREKKESFPLTVTSAQKNPTAFYLCASSIERDRGRGVAKETQYFGPGTRLLVL.

This chain links TRBV20-1 with TRBJ2-1; no clear D gene. The CDR3 has 11 residues. The germline CDR1 and CDR2 sequences are DFQATT and SNEGSKA (reference sequence). Deletions cut 3 bases from V and 8 bases from J, with 8 bases between. CDR3 coding DNA: TGCAGTGCTAGGTTTGGGTATGAGCAGTTCTTC. It codes for CSARFGYEQFF.

This clone was counted between two and nine times. The chain recombines TRBV24-1 with TRBJ2-3, with a possible D match to TRBD1 (6 bases). This CDR3 is 13 amino acids long. Germline V gene sequence: CDR1 KGHDR, CDR2 SFDVKD. V lost 9 bases, J lost 2 bases, and 11 bases lay in between. The CDR3 coding sequence is TGTGCCACCCGGGACACCATCACAGATACGCAGTATTTT. Translating gives CATRDTITDTQYF.

CDR3 in amino acids: CASNLAGGLTDTQYF. The CDR3 bases are TGTGCCAGCAATCTAGCGGGGGGGCTCACAGATACGCAGTATTTT. The chain is built from TRBV21-1 and TRBJ2-3; the table's TRBD2 call for D was not verified on the DNA. TRBV21-1 is a known pseudogene. The CDR3 is 15 amino acids.

The chain combines TRBV4-1 with TRBJ2-2, with a tentative D call TRBD2 (6 bases). This CDR3 spans 16 amino acids. Per the germline V gene, CDR1 is MGHRA and CDR2 is YSYEKL. The V and J ends lost 0 bases and 8 bases respectively, with 16 bases between them. CDR3 amino acids: CASSQETRNGRGELFF. CDR3 coding DNA: TGCGCCAGCAGCCAAGAAACGAGGAACGGGAGAGGGGAGCTGTTTTTT.

This clone was detected only once. The chain has TRBV6-2 or TRBV6-3 and TRBJ2-2; D remains unclear. The length of the CDR3 is 13 residues. V was shortened by 2 bases and J by 13 bases, with 14 bases between the two germline ends. Germline CDR1 and CDR2: MNHEY and SVGEGT. CDR3 coding DNA: TGTGCCAGCAGTTACGGGTCGGTGGGTAGGCTGTTTTTT. This codes for CASSYGSVGRLFF.

The V and J genes are TRBV2 and TRBJ2-1; 8 bases fit TRBD2. The CDR3 totals 13 residues. V trimming: 9 bases; J trimming: 4 bases; junction bases outside the gene matches: 5. CDR1 SNHLY and CDR2 FYNNEI come from the germline V gene. The chain's CDR3 is CASSGVGYNEQFF. The CDR3 DNA reads TGTGCCAGTAGCGGGGTCGGGTACAATGAGCAGTTCTTC.

The chain recombines TRBV7-2 with TRBJ2-3; 13 nucleotides align to TRBD2. The germline gives CDR1 SGHTA, CDR2 FQGNSA. The CDR3 covers 13 residues. Trimming cost V 6 bases and J 6 bases; bases outside gene matches: 0. CDR3 sequence: CASRLAGGDTQYF. CDR3 bases: TGTGCCAGCAGACTAGCGGGGGGGGATACGCAGTATTTT.

The V call is TRBV7-9, the J call TRBJ2-1, with 7 bases identical to TRBD1. This CDR3 spans 14 amino acids. V shed 8 bases and J 2 bases; nucleotides not matched to a gene: 6. The V gene's germline CDR1 is SEHNR and CDR2 FQNEAQ (reference sequence). CDR3 loop: CASLNQGAYNEQFF. The CDR3 nucleotides are TGTGCCAGCCTGAATCAGGGGGCCTACAATGAGCAGTTCTTC.

This clone was recorded many times. Written as DNA, the CDR3 is TGTGCCAGCAGCCAAGGCCCAGTACTAGCGGGGTTGTTCTTC. It translates to CASSQGPVLAGLFF. The chain uses TRBV3-1 (or the pseudogene TRBV3-2) and TRBJ2-1; 10 positions agree with TRBD2. Trimming at V came to 1 base and at J to 15 bases, leaving 9 bases not matched to a gene. The germline CDR1 and CDR2 sequences are LGHDT and YNNKEL (reference sequence). The CDR3 length is 14 residues.

This clone was seen once. For the CDR3, the DNA is TGTGCCAGTAGCGACCCCAACTACGAGCAGTACTTC. Its translation is CASSDPNYEQYF. This rearrangement joins TRBV19 to TRBJ2-7, with D hard to call. The germline gives CDR1 LNHDA, CDR2 SQIVND (reference sequence). The CDR3 runs 12 residues. V gave up 6 bases and J gave up 3 bases, with 9 bases separating them.

The chain recombines TRBV19 with TRBJ2-7; TRBD1 agrees at 7 bases. Looked up from germline, CDR1 is LNHDA and CDR2 is SQIVND (reference sequence). The CDR3 sequence is 14 residues long. Trimming removed 5 bases from V and 6 bases from J; junction bases left unmatched: 10. The CDR3 DNA reads TGTGCCAGTAGTGTTCAAACAGGGGTCGCCGAGCAGTACTTC. Residues: CASSVQTGVAEQYF.

The chain carries TRBV5-1 and TRBJ1-5; TRBD1 is a possible D gene (5 bases). The ends were cut back, 2 bases at V and 2 bases at J, with 11 bases in the middle. Looked up from germline, CDR1 is SGHRS and CDR2 is YFSETQ. The CDR3 has 15 residues. In DNA form, the CDR3 reads TGCGCCAGCAGCTTCTCGGGAGGGGGCAATCAGCCCCAGCATTTT. Translated, it gives CASSFSGGGNQPQHF.

The chain is built from TRBV2 and TRBJ2-7; 8 bases map to TRBD1. Germline assignment: CDR1 SNHLY and CDR2 FYNNEI. J lost 4 bases, V lost 4 bases, and 3 bases had no gene match. The CDR3 length is 13 residues. This CDR3 is CASSVRDRYEQYF. CDR3 nucleotides: TGTGCCAGCAGTGTCCGGGACAGGTACGAGCAGTACTTC.

The chain employs TRBV12-5 and TRBJ2-1, with 11 bases identical to TRBD1. The CDR3 contains 14 residues. V shed 4 bases and J 7 bases; nucleotides not matched to a gene: 3. Germline V gene lookup returns CDR1 LGHNT and CDR2 FRNRAP. The CDR3: CASGSGTGGNEQFF. The CDR3, as DNA: TGTGCTAGTGGTTCCGGGACAGGGGGGAATGAGCAGTTCTTC. The whole variable domain, filled in from reference TRBV12-5 and TRBJ2-1, reads DARVTQTPRHKVTEMGQEVTMRCQPILGHNTVFWYRQTMMQGLELLAYFRNRAPLDDSGMPKDRFSAEMPDATLATLKIQPSEPRDSAVYFCASGSGTGGNEQFFGPGTRLTVL.

V and J are TRBV5-4 and TRBJ2-2, with TRBD2 as a possible D gene (6 bases). In germline, CDR1 is SGHNT, CDR2 YYREEE (reference sequence). The ends were cut back, 1 base at V and 1 base at J, with 11 bases in the middle. The CDR3 has 16 residues. The DNA of the CDR3 is TGTGCCAGCAGCTTGAGGGGAGGTGGGAACACCGGGGAGCTGTTTTTT. The encoded protein is CASSLRGGGNTGELFF.

V gene TRBV7-9 combines with J gene TRBJ2-3, with 9 bases matching TRBD2. This CDR3 spans 17 amino acids. Germline CDR1 SEHNR, CDR2 FQNEAQ (reference sequence). Trimming removed 5 bases from V and 5 bases from J; junction bases left unmatched: 14. The CDR3 is CASSPHRLADSRDTQYF. The CDR3 coding sequence is TGTGCCAGCAGCCCCCACCGACTAGCGGACTCAAGAGATACGCAGTATTTT.

The rearrangement uses TRBV6-5 and TRBJ1-1; no firm D call. This CDR3 contains 13 residues. Looked up from germline, CDR1 is MNHEY and CDR2 is SVGAGI. Trimming cost V 2 bases and J 9 bases, with 13 bases left between them. The CDR3 sequence is CASSYRAGRQAFF. The CDR3 bases are TGTGCCAGCAGTTACAGGGCCGGTAGACAAGCTTTCTTT.

The chain has TRBV7-9 and TRBJ1-5, with D possibly TRBD1 on 6 matching bases. V was trimmed by 5 bases and J by 2 bases, leaving 16 bases between them. CDR3 size: 16 residues. CDR1 SEHNR and CDR2 FQNEAQ come from the germline V gene (reference sequence). CDR3 protein: CASSPGGGLGNQPQHF. CDR3 DNA sequence: TGTGCCAGCAGCCCGGGGGGGGGCTTGGGCAATCAGCCCCAGCATTTT.

The genes are TRBV9 and TRBJ2-5; 12 bases are a match to TRBD2. Germline V gene sequence: CDR1 SGDLS, CDR2 YYNGEE. Trimming cost V 4 bases and J 1 base; bases outside gene matches: 5. The CDR3 consists of 16 residues. The DNA for the CDR3 is TGTGCCAGCAGCCCCGGGACTAGCGGGCCCCAAGAGACCCAGTACTTC. This sequence encodes CASSPGTSGPQETQYF.

The chain carries TRBV10-3 and TRBJ2-7, with TRBD1 identical over 9 bases. Trimming cost V 5 bases and J 6 bases; bases outside gene matches: 8. This CDR3 comprises 14 residues. CDR1 ENHRY and CDR2 SYGVKD come from the germline V gene. This CDR3 reads CAISPGQGPVEQYF. The CDR3 DNA is TGTGCCATCAGTCCCGGACAGGGGCCGGTCGAGCAGTACTTC.

V gene TRBV2 combines with J gene TRBJ1-5; 9 positions match TRBD1. Per the germline V gene, CDR1 is SNHLY and CDR2 is FYNNEI. This CDR3 is 14 amino acids long. J lost 7 bases, V lost 3 bases, and 4 bases had no gene match. The chain's CDR3 is CASSDRDRVQPQHF. DNA for the CDR3: TGTGCCAGCAGTGATCGGGACAGGGTGCAGCCCCAGCATTTT.

V gene TRBV12-3 or TRBV12-4 combines with J gene TRBJ1-5; 7 bases line up with TRBD1. CDR3 length: 13 residues. Losses at the gene ends were 5 bases for V and 4 bases for J; bases not matched to a gene: 2. CDR3 coding DNA: TGTGCCAGCAGTGCGACAGGGAATCAGCCCCAGCATTTT. This translates into CASSATGNQPQHF.

The CDR3 loop is CASRGDRANNSPLHF. DNA of the CDR3: TGTGCCAGTAGGGGAGACAGGGCCAATAATTCACCCCTCCACTTT. The chain recombines TRBV19 with TRBJ1-6, with 7 bases matching TRBD1. Trimming removed 6 bases from V and 5 bases from J; junction bases left unmatched: 7. The germline gives CDR1 LNHDA, CDR2 SQIVND (reference sequence). The CDR3 totals 15 residues.

The chain is built from TRBV10-1 and TRBJ2-2; D possibly corresponds to TRBD2 (5 bases). The CDR3 spans 13 residues. Germline V gene sequence: CDR1 WNHNN, CDR2 SYGVQD (reference sequence). V was pared by 2 bases and J by 4 bases, with 5 bases between. In nucleotides, the CDR3 is TGCGCCAGCAGTGAGCGGGGCACCGGGGAGCTGTTTTTT. Translated, it gives CASSERGTGELFF.

The chain links TRBV28 to TRBJ2-2, with TRBD2 matching over 7 bases. The V gene end was trimmed by 6 bases and the J gene end by 4 bases; junction bases not matched to a gene: 8. This CDR3 contains 15 residues. Germline V gene data show CDR1 as MDHEN and CDR2 as SYDVKM. The CDR3 DNA is TGTGCCAGCAGCCGGGGGGTCTGGGGCACCGGGGAGCTGTTTTTT. It is translated as CASSRGVWGTGELFF.

This chain connects TRBV6-2 or TRBV6-3 to TRBJ2-7; D tentatively reads TRBD1 or TRBD2 (6 bases each). V lost 6 bases and J 2 bases, leaving 17 bases between the germline ends. This CDR3 is built from 15 residues. Per the germline V gene, CDR1 is MNHEY and CDR2 is SVGEGT. The CDR3: CASSPGGSGAYEQYF. CDR3 DNA: TGTGCCAGCAGCCCCGGGGGATCAGGGGCCTACGAGCAGTACTTC.